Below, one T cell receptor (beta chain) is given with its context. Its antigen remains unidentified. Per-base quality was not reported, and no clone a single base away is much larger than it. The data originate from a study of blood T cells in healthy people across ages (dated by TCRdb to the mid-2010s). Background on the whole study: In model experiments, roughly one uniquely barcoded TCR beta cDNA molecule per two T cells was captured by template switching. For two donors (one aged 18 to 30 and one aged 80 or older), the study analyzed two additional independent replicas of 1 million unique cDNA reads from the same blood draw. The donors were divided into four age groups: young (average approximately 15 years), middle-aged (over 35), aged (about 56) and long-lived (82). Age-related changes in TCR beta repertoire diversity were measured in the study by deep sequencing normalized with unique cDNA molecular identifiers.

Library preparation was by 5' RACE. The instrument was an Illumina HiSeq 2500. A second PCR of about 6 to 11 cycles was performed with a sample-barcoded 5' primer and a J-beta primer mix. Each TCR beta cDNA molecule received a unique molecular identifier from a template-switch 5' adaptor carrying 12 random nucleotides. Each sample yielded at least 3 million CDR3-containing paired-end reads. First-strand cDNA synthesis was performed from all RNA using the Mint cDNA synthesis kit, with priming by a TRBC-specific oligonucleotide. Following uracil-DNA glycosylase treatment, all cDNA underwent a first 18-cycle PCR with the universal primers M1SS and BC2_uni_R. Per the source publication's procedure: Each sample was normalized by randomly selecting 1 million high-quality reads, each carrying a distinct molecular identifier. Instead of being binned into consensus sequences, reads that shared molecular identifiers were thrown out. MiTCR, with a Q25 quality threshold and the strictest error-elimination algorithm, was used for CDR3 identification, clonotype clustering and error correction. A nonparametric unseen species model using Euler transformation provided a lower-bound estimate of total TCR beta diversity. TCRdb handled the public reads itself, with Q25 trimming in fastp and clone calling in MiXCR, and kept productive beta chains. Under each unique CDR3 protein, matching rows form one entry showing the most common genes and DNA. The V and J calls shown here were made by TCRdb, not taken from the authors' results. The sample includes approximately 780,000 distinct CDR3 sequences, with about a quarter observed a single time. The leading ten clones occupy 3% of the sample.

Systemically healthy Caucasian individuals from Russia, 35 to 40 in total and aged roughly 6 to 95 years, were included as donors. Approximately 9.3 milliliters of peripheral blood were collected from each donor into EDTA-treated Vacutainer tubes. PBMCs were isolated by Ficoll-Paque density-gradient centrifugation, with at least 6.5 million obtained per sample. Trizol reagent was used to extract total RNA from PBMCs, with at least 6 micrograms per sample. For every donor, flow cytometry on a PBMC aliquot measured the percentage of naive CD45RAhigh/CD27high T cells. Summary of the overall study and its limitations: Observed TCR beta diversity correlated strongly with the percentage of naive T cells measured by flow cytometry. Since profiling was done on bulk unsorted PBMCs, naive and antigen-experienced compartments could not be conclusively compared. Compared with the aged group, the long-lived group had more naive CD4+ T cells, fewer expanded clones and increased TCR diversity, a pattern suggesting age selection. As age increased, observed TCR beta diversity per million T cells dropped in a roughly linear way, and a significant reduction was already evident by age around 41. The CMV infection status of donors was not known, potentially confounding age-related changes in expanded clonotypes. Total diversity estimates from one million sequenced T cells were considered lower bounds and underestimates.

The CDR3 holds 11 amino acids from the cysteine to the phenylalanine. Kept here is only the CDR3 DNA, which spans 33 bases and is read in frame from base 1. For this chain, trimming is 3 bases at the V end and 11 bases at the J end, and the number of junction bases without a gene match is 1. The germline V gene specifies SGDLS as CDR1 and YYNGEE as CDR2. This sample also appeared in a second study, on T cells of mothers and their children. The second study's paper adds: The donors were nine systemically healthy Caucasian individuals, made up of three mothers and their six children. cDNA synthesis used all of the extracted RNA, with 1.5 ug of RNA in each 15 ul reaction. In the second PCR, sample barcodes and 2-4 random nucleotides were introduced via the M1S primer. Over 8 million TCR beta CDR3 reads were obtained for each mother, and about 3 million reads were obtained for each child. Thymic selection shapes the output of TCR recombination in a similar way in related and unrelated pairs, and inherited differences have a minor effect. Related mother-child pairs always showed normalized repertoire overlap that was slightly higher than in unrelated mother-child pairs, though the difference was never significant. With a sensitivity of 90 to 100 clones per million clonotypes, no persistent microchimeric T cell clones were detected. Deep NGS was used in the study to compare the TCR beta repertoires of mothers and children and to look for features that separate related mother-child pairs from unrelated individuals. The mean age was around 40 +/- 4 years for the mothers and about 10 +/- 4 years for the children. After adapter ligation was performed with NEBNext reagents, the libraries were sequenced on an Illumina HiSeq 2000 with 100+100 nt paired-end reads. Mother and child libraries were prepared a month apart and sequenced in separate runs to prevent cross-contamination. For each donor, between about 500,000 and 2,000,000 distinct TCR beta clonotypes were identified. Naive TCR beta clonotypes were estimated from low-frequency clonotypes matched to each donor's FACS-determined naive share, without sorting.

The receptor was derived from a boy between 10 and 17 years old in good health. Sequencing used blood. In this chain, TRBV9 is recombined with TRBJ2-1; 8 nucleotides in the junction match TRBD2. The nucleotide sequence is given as TGTGCCAGCAGCGGCGGGGGGCAGCAGTTCTTC. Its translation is CASSGGGQQFF.